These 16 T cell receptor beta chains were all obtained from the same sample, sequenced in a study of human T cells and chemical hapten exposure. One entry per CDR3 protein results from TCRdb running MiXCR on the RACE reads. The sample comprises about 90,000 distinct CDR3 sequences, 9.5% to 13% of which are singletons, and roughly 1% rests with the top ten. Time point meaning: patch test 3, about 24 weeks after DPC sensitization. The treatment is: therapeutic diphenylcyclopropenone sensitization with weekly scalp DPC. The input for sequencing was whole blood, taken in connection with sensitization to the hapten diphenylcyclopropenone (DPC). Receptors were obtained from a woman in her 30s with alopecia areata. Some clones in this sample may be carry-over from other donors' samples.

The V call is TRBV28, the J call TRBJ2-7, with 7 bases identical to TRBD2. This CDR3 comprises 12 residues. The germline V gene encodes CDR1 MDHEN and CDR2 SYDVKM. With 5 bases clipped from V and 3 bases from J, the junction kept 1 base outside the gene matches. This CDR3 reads CASSRGDYEQYF. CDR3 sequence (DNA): TGTGCCAGCAGTCGGGGGGACTACGAGCAGTACTTC.

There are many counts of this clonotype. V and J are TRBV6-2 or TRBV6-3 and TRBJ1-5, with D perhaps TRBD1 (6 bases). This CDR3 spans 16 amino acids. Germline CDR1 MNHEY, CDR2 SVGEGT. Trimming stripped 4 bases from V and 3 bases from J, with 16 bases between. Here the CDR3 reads CASSSDQGSDNQPQHF. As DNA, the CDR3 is TGTGCCAGCAGTTCTGATCAGGGGTCCGACAATCAGCCCCAGCATTTT.

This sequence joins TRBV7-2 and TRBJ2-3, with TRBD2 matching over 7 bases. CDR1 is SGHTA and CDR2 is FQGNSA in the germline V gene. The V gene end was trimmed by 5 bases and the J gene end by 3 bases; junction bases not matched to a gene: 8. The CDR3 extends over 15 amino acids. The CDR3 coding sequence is TGTGCCAGCAGCCCTTGGGGAGGGTCAACAGATACGCAGTATTTT. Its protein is CASSPWGGSTDTQYF.

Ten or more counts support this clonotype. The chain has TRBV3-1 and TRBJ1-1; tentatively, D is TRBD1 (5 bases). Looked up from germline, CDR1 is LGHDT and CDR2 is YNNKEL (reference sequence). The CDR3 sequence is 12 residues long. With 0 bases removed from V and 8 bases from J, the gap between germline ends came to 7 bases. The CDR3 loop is CASSQDRDEAFF. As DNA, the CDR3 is TGTGCCAGCAGCCAAGACAGGGACGAAGCTTTCTTT.

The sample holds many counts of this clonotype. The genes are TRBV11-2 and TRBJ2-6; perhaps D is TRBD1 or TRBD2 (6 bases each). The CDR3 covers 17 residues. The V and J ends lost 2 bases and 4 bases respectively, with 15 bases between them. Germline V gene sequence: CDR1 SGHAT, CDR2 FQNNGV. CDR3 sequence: CASSLNSGASGANVLTF. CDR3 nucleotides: TGTGCCAGCAGCTTAAACTCGGGGGCGAGCGGGGCCAACGTCCTGACTTTC. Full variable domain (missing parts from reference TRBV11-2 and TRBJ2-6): EAGVAQSPRYKIIEKRQSVAFWCNPISGHATLYWYQQILGQGPKLLIQFQNNGVVDDSQLPKDRFSAERLKGVDSTLKIQPAKLEDSAVYLCASSLNSGASGANVLTFGAGSRLTVL.

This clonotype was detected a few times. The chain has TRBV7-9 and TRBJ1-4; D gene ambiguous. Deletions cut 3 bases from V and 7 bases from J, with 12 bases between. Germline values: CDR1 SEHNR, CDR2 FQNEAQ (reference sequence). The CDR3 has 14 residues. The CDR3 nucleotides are TGTGCCAGCAGCTTCGCGGCAACGCGTGAAAAACTGTTTTTT. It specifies CASSFAATREKLFF. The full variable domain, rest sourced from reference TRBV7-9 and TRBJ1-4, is DTGVSQNPRHKITKRGQNVTFRCDPISEHNRLYWYRQTLGQGPEFLTYFQNEAQLEKSRLLSDRFSAERPKGSFSTLEIQRTEQGDSAMYLCASSFAATREKLFFGSGTQLSVL.

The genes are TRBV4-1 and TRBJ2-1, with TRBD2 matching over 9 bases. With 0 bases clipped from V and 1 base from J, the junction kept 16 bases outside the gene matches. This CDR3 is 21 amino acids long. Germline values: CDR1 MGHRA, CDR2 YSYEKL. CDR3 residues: CASSQDFSGGRNTQSYNEQFF. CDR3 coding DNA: TGCGCCAGCAGCCAAGATTTTAGCGGGGGCCGCAACACGCAATCCTACAATGAGCAGTTCTTC.

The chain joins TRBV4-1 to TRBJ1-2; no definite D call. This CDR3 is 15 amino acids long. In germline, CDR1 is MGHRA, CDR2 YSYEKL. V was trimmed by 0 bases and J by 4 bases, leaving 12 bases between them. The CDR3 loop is CASSQDLRISYGYTF. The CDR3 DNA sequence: TGCGCCAGCAGCCAAGATTTAAGAATCAGCTATGGCTACACCTTC.

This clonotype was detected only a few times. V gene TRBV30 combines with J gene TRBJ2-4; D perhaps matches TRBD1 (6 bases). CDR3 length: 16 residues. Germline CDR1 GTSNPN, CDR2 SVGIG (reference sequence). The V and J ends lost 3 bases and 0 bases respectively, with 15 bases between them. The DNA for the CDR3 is TGTGCCTGGAGCGCCTGGGACAAGTTAGCCAAAAACATTCAGTACTTC. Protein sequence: CAWSAWDKLAKNIQYF.

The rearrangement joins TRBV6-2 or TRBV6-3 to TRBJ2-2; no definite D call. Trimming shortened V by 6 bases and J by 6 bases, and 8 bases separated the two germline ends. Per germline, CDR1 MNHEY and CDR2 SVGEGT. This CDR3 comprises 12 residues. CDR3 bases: TGTGCCAGCAGACCTGGACCCGGGGAGCTGTTTTTT. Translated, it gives CASRPGPGELFF.

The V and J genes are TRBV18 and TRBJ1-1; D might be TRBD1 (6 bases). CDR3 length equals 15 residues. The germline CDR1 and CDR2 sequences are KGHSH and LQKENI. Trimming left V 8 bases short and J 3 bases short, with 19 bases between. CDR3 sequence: CASTPMGQGYTEAFF. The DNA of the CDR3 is TGTGCCAGCACCCCAATGGGGCAGGGGTACACTGAAGCTTTCTTT. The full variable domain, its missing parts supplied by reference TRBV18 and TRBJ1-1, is NAGVMQNPRHLVRRRGQEARLRCSPMKGHSHVYWYRQLPEEGLKFMVYLQKENIIDESGMPKERFSAEFPKEGPSILRIQQVVRGDSAAYFCASTPMGQGYTEAFFGQGTRLTVV.

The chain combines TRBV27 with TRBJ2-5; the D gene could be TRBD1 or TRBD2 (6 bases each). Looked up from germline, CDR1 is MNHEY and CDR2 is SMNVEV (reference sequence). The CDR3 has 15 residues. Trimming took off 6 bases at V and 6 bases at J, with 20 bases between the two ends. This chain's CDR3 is CASRQTGTGGQTQYF. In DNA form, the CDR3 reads TGTGCCAGCAGACAAACCGGGACTGGGGGGCAGACCCAGTACTTC.

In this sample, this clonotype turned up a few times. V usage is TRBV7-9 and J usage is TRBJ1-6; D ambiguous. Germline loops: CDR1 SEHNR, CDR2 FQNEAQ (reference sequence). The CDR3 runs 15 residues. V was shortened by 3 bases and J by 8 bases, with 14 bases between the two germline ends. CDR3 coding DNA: TGTGCCAGCAGCTTTTACTCTCAAAGGGATTCACCCCTCCACTTT. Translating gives CASSFYSQRDSPLHF.

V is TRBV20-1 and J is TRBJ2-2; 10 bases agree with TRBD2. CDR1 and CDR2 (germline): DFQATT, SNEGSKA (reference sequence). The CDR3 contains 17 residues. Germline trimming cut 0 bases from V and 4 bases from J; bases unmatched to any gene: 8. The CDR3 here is CSARDRLAGAFTGELFF. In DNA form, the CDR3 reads TGCAGTGCTAGAGATCGGCTAGCGGGAGCCTTCACCGGGGAGCTGTTTTTT.

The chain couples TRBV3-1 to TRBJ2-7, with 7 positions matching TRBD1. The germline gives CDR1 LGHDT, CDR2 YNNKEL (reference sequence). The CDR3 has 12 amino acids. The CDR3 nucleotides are TGTGCCAGCAGCCTAGAGGGGACAGTCCCAATCGTC. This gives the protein CASSLEGTVPIV.

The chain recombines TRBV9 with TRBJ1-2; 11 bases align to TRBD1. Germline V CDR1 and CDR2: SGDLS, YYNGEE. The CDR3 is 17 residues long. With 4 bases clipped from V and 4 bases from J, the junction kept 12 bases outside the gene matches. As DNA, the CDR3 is TGTGCCAGCAGCCCCAGAGGCGGGACAGGGGGTGGCTATGGCTACACCTTC. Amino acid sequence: CASSPRGGTGGGYGYTF. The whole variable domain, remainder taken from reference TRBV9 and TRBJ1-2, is DSGVTQTPKHLITATGQRVTLRCSPRSGDLSVYWYQQSLDQGLQFLIQYYNGEERAKGNILERFSAQQFPDLHSELNLSSLELGDSALYFCASSPRGGTGGGYGYTFGSGTRLTVV.